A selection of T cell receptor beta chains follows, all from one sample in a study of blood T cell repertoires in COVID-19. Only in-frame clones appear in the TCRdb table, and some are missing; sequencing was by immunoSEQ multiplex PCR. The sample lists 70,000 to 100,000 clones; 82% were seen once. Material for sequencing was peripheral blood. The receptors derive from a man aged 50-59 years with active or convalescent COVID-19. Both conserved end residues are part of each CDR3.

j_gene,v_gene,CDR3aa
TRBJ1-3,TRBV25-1,CASSPPLDRNSGNTIYF
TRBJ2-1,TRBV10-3,CAISGGQGTYNEQFF
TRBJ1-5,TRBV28,CASSFSGKKPQHF
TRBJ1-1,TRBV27,CASRSDRDGAEAFF
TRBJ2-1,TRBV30,CAWNPVGGIDEQFF
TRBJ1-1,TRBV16,CASSPRGAVNTEAFF
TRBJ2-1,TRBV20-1,CSASNNEQFF
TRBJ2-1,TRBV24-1,CATSDTRVNEQFF
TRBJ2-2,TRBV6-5,CASSFRTIPNTGELFF
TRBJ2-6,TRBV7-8,CASGQGTLGANVLTF
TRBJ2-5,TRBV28,CASKAGGGETQYF
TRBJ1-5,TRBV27,CASSLITGVNQPQHF
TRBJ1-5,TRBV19,CASRMGGDGNQPQHF
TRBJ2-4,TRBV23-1,CASSQSGQGNIQYF
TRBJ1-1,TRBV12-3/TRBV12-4,CASWAWAGTEAFF
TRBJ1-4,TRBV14,CASSQAPRGLGNEKLFF
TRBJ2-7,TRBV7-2,CASSRDRASYEQYF
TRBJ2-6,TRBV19,CASSGPSGANVLTF
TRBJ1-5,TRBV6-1,CASSASGTGGISNQPQHF
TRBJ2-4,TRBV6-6,CASNRETFDIQYF
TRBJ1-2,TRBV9,CASGAGGKVAYTF
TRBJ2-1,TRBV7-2,CASSLGQGAHNEQFF
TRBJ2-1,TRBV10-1,CASSQGNEQFF
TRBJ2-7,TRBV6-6,CASMGGVLYEQYF
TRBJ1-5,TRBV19,CASSMAADQPQHF
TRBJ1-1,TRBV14,CASSQDRSEGTEAFF
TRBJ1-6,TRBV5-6,CASRGAGGGWNSPLHF
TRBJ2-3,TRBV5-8,CASTSGQFTDTQYF
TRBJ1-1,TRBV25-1,CASSVGTGVTEAFF
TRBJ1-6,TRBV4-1,CASSQESAGGNSPLHF
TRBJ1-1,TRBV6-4,CASSDGQGGQAFF
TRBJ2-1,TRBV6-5,CASSYTGTSGYNEQFF
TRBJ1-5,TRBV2,CASSRQGDSNQPQHF
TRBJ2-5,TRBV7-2,CASSLPLLAGGPPRETQYF
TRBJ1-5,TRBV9,CASSASPGGNQPQHF
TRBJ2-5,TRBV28,CASSFQRTVGRETQYF
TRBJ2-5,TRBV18,CASSKSTGYQETQYF
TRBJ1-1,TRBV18,CASSPGQRMNTEAFF
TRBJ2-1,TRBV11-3,CASSVTGGNEQFF
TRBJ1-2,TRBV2,CASSPGQGHQGYTF
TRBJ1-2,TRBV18,CASSPPGVPSQGYTF
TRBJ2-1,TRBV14,CASSQWAGGPLEQFF
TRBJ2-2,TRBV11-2,CASSLEQGSGELFF
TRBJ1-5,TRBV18,CASSAGAPGSYSNQPQHF
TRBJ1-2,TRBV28,CASRDGSNYGYTF
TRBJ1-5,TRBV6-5,CASSSSTQGDQPQHF